One T cell receptor beta chain is described in this entry. Antigen: not known. This sample is drawn from a study of T cell responses to AZD1222 COVID-19 vaccine. Study-wide points: Females made up more of the donors, who were largely white British, and clonal diversity may have come out too low. CD4 TCRs linked to vaccination spanned spike, dominating at 160-218 and 743-854.

Deletions cut 6 bases from V and 3 bases from J, with 8 bases between. The CDR3 is made up of 12 amino acids. Germline values: CDR1 MNHNY, CDR2 SVGAGI (reference sequence). TCRdb's copy holds only in-frame clones and misses some; the assay was immunoSEQ multiplex PCR. The profile shows about 110,000 clones, over 75% of them singletons. V usage is TRBV6-6 and J usage is TRBJ1-2; D is uncertain. This TCR derives from an adult in good health. The material was peripheral blood, obtained on day 0 of AZD1222 vaccination. CDR3 sequence (DNA): TGTGCCAGCAGACTTGATGACTATGGCTACACCTTC. The encoded protein is CASRLDDYGYTF.